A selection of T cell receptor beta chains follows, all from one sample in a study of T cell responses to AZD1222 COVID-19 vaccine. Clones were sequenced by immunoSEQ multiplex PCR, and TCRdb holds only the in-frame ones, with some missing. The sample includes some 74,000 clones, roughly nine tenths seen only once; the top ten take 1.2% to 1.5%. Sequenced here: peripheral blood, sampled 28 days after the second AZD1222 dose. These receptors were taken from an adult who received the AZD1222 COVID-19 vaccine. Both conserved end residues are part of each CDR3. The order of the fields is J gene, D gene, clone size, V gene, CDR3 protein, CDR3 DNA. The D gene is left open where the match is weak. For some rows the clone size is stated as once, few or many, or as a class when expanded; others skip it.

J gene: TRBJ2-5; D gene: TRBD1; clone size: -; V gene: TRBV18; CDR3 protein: CASSPTTGWQETQYF; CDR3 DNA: TGTGCCAGCTCACCCACGACAGGGTGGCAAGAGACCCAGTACTTC
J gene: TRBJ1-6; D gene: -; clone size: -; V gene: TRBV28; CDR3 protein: CASRTFGGLGSYNSPLHF; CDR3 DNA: TGTGCCAGCAGGACCTTCGGGGGACTCGGCTCCTATAATTCACCCCTCCACTTT
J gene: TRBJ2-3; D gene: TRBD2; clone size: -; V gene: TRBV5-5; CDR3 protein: CASSLGEGAGFTDTQYF; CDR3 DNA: TGTGCCAGCAGCTTGGGGGAGGGAGCCGGGTTCACAGATACGCAGTATTTT
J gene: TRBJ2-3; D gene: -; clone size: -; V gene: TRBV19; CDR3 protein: CASKAGNGADTQYF; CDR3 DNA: TGTGCCAGTAAGGCCGGAAACGGGGCAGATACGCAGTATTTT
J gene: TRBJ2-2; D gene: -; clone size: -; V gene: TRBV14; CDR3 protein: CASSREVGELFF; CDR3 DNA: TGTGCCAGCAGCCGGGAGGTGGGGGAGCTGTTTTTT
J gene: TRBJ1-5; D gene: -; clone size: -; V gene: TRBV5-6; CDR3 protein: CASSLLSGENQPQHF; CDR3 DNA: TGTGCCAGCAGCTTGCTGTCCGGGGAAAACCAGCCCCAGCATTTT
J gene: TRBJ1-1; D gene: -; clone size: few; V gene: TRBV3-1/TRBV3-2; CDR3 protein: CASSPGGTEAFF; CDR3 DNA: TGTGCCAGCAGCCCGGGCGGTACTGAAGCTTTCTTT
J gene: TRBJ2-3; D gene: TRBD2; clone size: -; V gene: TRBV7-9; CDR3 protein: CASSPRTSGGFTDTQYF; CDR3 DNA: TGTGCCAGCAGCCCCCGGACTAGCGGGGGGTTCACAGATACGCAGTATTTT
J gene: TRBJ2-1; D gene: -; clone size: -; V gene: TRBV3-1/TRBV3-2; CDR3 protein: CASTRPQARNEQFF; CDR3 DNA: TGTGCCAGCACACGACCACAAGCCAGAAATGAGCAGTTCTTC
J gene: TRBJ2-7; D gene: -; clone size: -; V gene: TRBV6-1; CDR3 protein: CASSEGPLSYEQYF; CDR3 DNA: TGTGCCAGCAGTGAAGGGCCCCTCTCCTACGAGCAGTACTTC
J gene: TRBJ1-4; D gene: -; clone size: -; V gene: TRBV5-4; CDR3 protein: CASSPGGRGEKLFF; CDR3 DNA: TGTGCCAGCAGCCCCGGGGGCCGCGGCGAAAAACTGTTTTTT
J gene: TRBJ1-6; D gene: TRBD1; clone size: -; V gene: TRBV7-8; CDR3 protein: CASSPRQGASYNSPLHF; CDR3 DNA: TGTGCCAGCAGCCCGCGACAGGGGGCCTCCTATAATTCACCCCTCCACTTT
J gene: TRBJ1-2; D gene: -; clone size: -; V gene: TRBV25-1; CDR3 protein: CASSEYSGVGYTF; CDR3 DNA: TGTGCCAGCAGTGAATATTCAGGGGTCGGCTACACCTTC
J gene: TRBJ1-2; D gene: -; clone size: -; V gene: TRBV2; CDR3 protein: CASGMEGRYGYTF; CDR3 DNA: TGTGCCAGCGGAATGGAGGGGCGCTATGGCTACACCTTC
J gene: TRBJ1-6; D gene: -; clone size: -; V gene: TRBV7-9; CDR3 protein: CASSGNSPLHF; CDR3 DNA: TGTGCCAGCTCCGGGAATTCACCCCTCCACTTT
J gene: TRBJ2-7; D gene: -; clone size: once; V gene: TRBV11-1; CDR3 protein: CASSLGGTFAYEQYF; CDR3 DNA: TGTGCCAGCAGCTTAGGCGGAACCTTCGCCTACGAGCAGTACTTC
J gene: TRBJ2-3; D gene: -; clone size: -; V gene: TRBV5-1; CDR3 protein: CASSLNPGLNTDTQYF; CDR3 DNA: TGCGCCAGCAGCCTAAACCCGGGACTCAACACAGATACGCAGTATTTT
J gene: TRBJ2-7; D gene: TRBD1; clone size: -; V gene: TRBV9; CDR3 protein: CASSVAGDRSSYEQYF; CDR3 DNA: TGTGCCAGCAGCGTAGCCGGGGACAGGAGCTCCTACGAGCAGTACTTC
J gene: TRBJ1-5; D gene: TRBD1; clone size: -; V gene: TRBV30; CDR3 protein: CAWSMRDRVYTYSNQPQHF; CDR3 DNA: TGTGCCTGGAGTATGAGGGACAGGGTGTACACTTATAGCAATCAGCCCCAGCATTTT
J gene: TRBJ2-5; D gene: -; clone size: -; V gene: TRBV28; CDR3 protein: CASSLKSLETQYF; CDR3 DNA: TGTGCCAGCAGTTTAAAATCTCTGGAGACCCAGTACTTC
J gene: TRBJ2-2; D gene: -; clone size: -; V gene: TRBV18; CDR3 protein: CASSPRDGGELFF; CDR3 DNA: TGTGCCAGCTCACCTCGGGACGGCGGGGAGCTGTTTTTT
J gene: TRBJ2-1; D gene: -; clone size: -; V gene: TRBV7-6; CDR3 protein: CASSLGDTGTGTEQFF; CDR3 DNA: TGTGCCAGCAGCTTAGGAGACACAGGTACCGGAACTGAGCAGTTCTTC
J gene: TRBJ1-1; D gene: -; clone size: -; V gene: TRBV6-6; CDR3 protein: CASSTGLGGMNTEAFF; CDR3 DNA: TGTGCCAGCAGTACTGGTTTGGGGGGCATGAACACTGAAGCTTTCTTT
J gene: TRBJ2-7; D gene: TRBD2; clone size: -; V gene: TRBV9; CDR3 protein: CASSVEASGGAYEQYF; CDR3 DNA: TGTGCCAGCAGCGTAGAGGCTAGCGGGGGGGCTTACGAGCAGTACTTC
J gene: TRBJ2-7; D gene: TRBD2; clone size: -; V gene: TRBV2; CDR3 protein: CASRTGTSGYEQYF; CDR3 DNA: TGTGCCAGCAGAACCGGGACTAGCGGGTACGAGCAGTACTTC
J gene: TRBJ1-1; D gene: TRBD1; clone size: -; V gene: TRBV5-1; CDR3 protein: CASSNRDSLEAFF; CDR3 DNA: TGCGCCAGCAGCAACCGGGACAGCCTTGAAGCTTTCTTT
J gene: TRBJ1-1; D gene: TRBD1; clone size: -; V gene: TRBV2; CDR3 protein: CASSDGTGLRAFF; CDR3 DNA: TGTGCCAGCAGTGACGGGACAGGGCTTCGGGCTTTCTTT
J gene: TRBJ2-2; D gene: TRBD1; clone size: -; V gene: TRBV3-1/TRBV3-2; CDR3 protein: CASSRTGWLFF; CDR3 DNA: TGTGCCAGCAGTCGGACAGGGTGGCTGTTTTTT
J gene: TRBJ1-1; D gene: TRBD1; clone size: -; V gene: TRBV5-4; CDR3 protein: CASSNLDRANTEAFF; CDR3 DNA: TGTGCCAGCAGCAACCTCGACAGGGCAAACACTGAAGCTTTCTTT
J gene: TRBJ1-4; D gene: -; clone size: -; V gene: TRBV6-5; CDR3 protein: CASSSTVKGGGEKLFF; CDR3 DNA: TGTGCCAGCAGTTCTACGGTGAAAGGTGGCGGTGAAAAACTGTTTTTT
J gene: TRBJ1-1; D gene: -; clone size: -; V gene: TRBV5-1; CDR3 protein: CASSLVPDTTEAFF; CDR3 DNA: TGCGCCAGCAGCTTGGTACCCGACACTACTGAAGCTTTCTTT
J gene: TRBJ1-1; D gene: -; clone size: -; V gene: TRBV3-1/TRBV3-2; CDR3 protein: CASSQDGGVTEAFF; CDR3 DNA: TGTGCCAGCAGCCAAGATGGTGGAGTCACTGAAGCTTTCTTT
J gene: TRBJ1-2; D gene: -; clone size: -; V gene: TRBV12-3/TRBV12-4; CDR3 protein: CASSKDRNYGYTF; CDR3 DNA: TGTGCCAGCAGTAAAGACAGAAACTATGGCTACACCTTC
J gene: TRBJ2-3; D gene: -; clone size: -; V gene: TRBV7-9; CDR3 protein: CASSPTADTQYF; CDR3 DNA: TGTGCCAGCAGCCCTACTGCAGATACGCAGTATTTT
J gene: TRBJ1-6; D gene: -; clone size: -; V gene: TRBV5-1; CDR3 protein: CASSLRGERSSPLHF; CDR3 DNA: TGCGCCAGCAGCTTGCGGGGGGAGAGGAGTTCACCCCTCCACTTT
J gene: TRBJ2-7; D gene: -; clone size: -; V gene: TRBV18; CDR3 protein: CASSPPGDAYEQYF; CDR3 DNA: TGTGCCAGCTCACCACCGGGAGACGCCTACGAGCAGTACTTC
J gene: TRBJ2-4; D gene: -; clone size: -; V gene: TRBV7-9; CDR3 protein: CASSSWTRGSVGIQYF; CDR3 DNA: TGTGCCAGCAGCTCATGGACCCGAGGGTCGGTAGGCATTCAGTACTTC
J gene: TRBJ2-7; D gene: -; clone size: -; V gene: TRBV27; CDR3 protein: CASSPKAGSYEQYF; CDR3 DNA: TGTGCCAGCAGTCCAAAGGCAGGATCCTACGAGCAGTACTTC
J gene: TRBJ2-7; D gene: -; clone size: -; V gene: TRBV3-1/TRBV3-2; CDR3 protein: CASSQAGHSYEQYF; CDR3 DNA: TGTGCCAGCAGCCAAGCGGGACACTCCTACGAGCAGTACTTC
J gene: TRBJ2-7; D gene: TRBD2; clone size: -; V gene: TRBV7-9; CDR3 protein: CASSLWLAGTSEQYF; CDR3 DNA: TGTGCCAGCAGCTTATGGCTAGCGGGGACTAGCGAGCAGTACTTC
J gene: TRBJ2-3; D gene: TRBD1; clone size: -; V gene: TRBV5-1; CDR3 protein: CASSFGTGGPDTQYF; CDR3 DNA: TGCGCCAGCAGCTTCGGTACAGGGGGCCCAGATACGCAGTATTTT
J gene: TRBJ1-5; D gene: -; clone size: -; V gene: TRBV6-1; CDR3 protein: CASSEYTVSNQPQHF; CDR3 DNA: TGTGCCAGCAGTGAATATACAGTCTCCAATCAGCCCCAGCATTTT
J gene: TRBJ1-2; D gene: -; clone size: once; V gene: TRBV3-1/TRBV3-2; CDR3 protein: CASSQDSYYYGYTF; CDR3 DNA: TGTGCCAGCAGCCAAGACAGCTACTACTATGGCTACACCTTC
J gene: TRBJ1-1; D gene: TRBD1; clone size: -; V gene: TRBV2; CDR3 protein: CASSFQGGNTEAFF; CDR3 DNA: TGTGCCAGCAGTTTTCAGGGGGGGAACACTGAAGCTTTCTTT
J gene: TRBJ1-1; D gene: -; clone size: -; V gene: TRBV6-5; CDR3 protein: CASSYLQGNTEAFF; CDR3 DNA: TGTGCCAGCAGTTACCTACAGGGGAACACTGAAGCTTTCTTT